These T cell receptor beta chains were read from a single sample in a study of OX40 agonist ivuxolimab in advanced cancers. Produced via immunoSEQ multiplex PCR; TCRdb's table is partial and in-frame only. The sample has some 86,000 clones, roughly 88% seen once; the top ten hold around 3.5%. The sample here was CD4+ or CD8+ T cells sorted from blood, taken in a trial of the OX40 agonist ivuxolimab. The source of these receptors is an adult with an advanced solid tumor such as melanoma, head and neck, liver or kidney cancer. CDR3s include the opening cysteine and the closing phenylalanine or tryptophan. The D gene is left open where the match is weak. Some rows mark clone size as missing; the rest say once, few, many or name a class of expanded clone.

clone_size,v_call,d_call,j_call,cdr3_aa,cdr3_nt
once,TRBV6-5,TRBD1,TRBJ2-1,CASRSDRGLNEQFF,TGTGCCAGCAGGTCGGACAGGGGTTTAAATGAGCAGTTCTTC
-,TRBV5-1,TRBD1,TRBJ2-7,CASSLAGTGTHEQYF,TGCGCCAGCAGCTTGGCAGGGACAGGGACCCACGAGCAGTACTTC
-,TRBV19,-,TRBJ2-3,CASSSQGGRPSTSTDTQYF,TGTGCCAGTAGTTCTCAGGGTGGCCGCCCGTCTACTAGCACAGATACGCAGTATTTT
-,TRBV11-3,-,TRBJ2-1,CASSLGGGEEQFF,TGTGCCAGCAGCTTAGGCGGAGGAGAGGAGCAGTTCTTC
-,TRBV19,TRBD1,TRBJ2-1,CASSIGRGPEQFF,TGTGCCAGTAGTATAGGCAGGGGGCCTGAGCAGTTCTTC
-,TRBV10-1,TRBD1,TRBJ2-1,CASSGTGGENEQFF,TGCGCCAGCAGTGGGACAGGGGGAGAAAATGAGCAGTTCTTC
-,TRBV5-6,-,TRBJ2-5,CASSLFAQTQYF,TGTGCCAGCAGCCTCTTCGCACAGACCCAGTACTTC
-,TRBV19,TRBD1,TRBJ2-3,CASSIGQGAGDTQYF,TGTGCCAGTAGTATCGGCCAGGGGGCAGGGGATACGCAGTATTTT
-,TRBV7-2,-,TRBJ1-1,CASSLVGGNTEAFF,TGTGCCAGCAGCTTAGTTGGGGGGAACACTGAAGCTTTCTTT
-,TRBV11-2,-,TRBJ2-7,CASSIVYGSSYEQYF,TGTGCCAGCAGCATCGTTTACGGATCCTCCTACGAGCAGTACTTC
-,TRBV6-6,-,TRBJ2-1,CASSQTTSYANEQFF,TGTGCCAGCAGCCAGACTACTTCCTATGCCAATGAGCAGTTCTTC
once,TRBV11-3,-,TRBJ2-7,CASSSPWRGPYEQYF,TGTGCCAGCAGCTCCCCTTGGAGGGGCCCCTACGAGCAGTACTTC